Listed below are T cell receptor beta chains from one sample, sequenced in a study of cytomegalovirus exposure and HLA in healthy donors. Libraries were prepared by immunoSEQ multiplex PCR; TCRdb keeps only in-frame clonotypes and omits some of them. The data contain about 190,000 clones, around four fifths of them singletons. The sample comprised PBMCs. Receptors originate from a young man in good health and CMV-seropositive. CDR3s include the opening cysteine and the closing phenylalanine or tryptophan. A D gene is named only where the DNA matches it firmly. Expanded clones are given a class, and other clones once, few, many or no size at all.

CDR3nt: TGTGCCAGCAGGGACAGGGTGGCGAGTGAAAAACTGTTTTTT
CDR3aa: CASRDRVASEKLFF
abundance: few
v_gene: TRBV28
j_gene: TRBJ1-4
d_gene: TRBD1

CDR3nt: TGCGCCAGCAGCCAAGGGACTAGCAAATTCTCGGAGACCCAGTACTTC
CDR3aa: CASSQGTSKFSETQYF
abundance: few
v_gene: TRBV4-3
j_gene: TRBJ2-5
d_gene: TRBD2

CDR3nt: TGTGCCAGCAGGACTAGCGGGGACCCCGGGGAGCTGTTTTTT
CDR3aa: CASRTSGDPGELFF
abundance: NA
v_gene: TRBV28
j_gene: TRBJ2-2
d_gene: TRBD2

CDR3nt: TGTGCCAGCAGCTTGATCCGGGACGAGCAGTACTTC
CDR3aa: CASSLIRDEQYF
abundance: NA
v_gene: TRBV5-8
j_gene: TRBJ2-7
d_gene: NA

CDR3nt: TGTGCCAGCAGCGTAGACCGGGGCACAGATACGCAGTATTTT
CDR3aa: CASSVDRGTDTQYF
abundance: few
v_gene: TRBV9
j_gene: TRBJ2-3
d_gene: NA

CDR3nt: TGTGCCAGCAGTGAGGCAGCTGCGGGAGGGAGGGAGCAGTACTTC
CDR3aa: CASSEAAAGGREQYF
abundance: NA
v_gene: TRBV25-1
j_gene: TRBJ2-7
d_gene: TRBD2

CDR3nt: TGTGCCAGCAGCGTAGCGGGACTAGGTGGCACAGATACGCAGTATTTT
CDR3aa: CASSVAGLGGTDTQYF
abundance: NA
v_gene: TRBV9
j_gene: TRBJ2-3
d_gene: TRBD2

CDR3nt: TGTGCCAGTAGTATAGGCGGAGTTAACTATGGCTACACCTTC
CDR3aa: CASSIGGVNYGYTF
abundance: NA
v_gene: TRBV19
j_gene: TRBJ1-2
d_gene: NA

CDR3nt: TGTGCCAGCAGTGTAGGACTTATAAACACCGGGGAGCTGTTTTTT
CDR3aa: CASSVGLINTGELFF
abundance: NA
v_gene: TRBV2
j_gene: TRBJ2-2
d_gene: NA

CDR3nt: TGTGCCAGCAGTGACTCGAGCAGGGATGGAGAAAAACTGTTTTTT
CDR3aa: CASSDSSRDGEKLFF
abundance: NA
v_gene: TRBV6-4
j_gene: TRBJ1-4
d_gene: NA

CDR3nt: TGTGCCAGCAGTTACTCTGCGGGGCGACCACAGTCTTTT
CDR3aa: CASSYSAGRPQSF
abundance: NA
v_gene: TRBV6-5
j_gene: TRBJ2-3
d_gene: NA

CDR3nt: TGTGCCTCTGGCCCAACAGGGAGACGGGCCTACGAGCAGTACTTC
CDR3aa: CASGPTGRRAYEQYF
abundance: NA
v_gene: TRBV30
j_gene: TRBJ2-7
d_gene: NA

CDR3nt: TGTGCCAGCAGTTTATGGTGGGACAAGCTAAAGTTTTACAATGAGCAGTTCTTC
CDR3aa: CASSLWWDKLKFYNEQFF
abundance: NA
v_gene: TRBV28
j_gene: TRBJ2-1
d_gene: NA

CDR3nt: TGCGCCAGCAGCTTGATAAATCTAGCGGCGAACACCGGGGAGCTGTTTTTT
CDR3aa: CASSLINLAANTGELFF
abundance: NA
v_gene: TRBV5-1
j_gene: TRBJ2-2
d_gene: TRBD2

CDR3nt: TGTGCCAGCAGCTTGGAAGATCAGTACTCCTACGAGCAGTACTTC
CDR3aa: CASSLEDQYSYEQYF
abundance: NA
v_gene: TRBV5-8
j_gene: TRBJ2-7
d_gene: NA

CDR3nt: TGTGCCAGCAGCTTAGAATCGGGAGTAGGTCATGAGCAGTTCTTC
CDR3aa: CASSLESGVGHEQFF
abundance: NA
v_gene: TRBV7-7
j_gene: TRBJ2-1
d_gene: NA

CDR3nt: TGCGCCAGCAGCTTCATTCCTAGCGGGGACTACAATGAGCAGTTCTTC
CDR3aa: CASSFIPSGDYNEQFF
abundance: NA
v_gene: TRBV5-1
j_gene: TRBJ2-1
d_gene: TRBD2

CDR3nt: TGTGCCAGCAGTTACCCAGTTGGCACTGAAGCTTTCTTT
CDR3aa: CASSYPVGTEAFF
abundance: NA
v_gene: TRBV6-5
j_gene: TRBJ1-1
d_gene: NA

CDR3nt: TGTGCCAGCAGTTTATCCCCCGGGGGCAATCAGCCCCAGCATTTT
CDR3aa: CASSLSPGGNQPQHF
abundance: once
v_gene: TRBV27
j_gene: TRBJ1-5
d_gene: NA

CDR3nt: TGTGCCACCAGCAGACCTCTACGCGATGAGCAGTTCTTC
CDR3aa: CATSRPLRDEQFF
abundance: NA
v_gene: TRBV15
j_gene: TRBJ2-1
d_gene: NA

CDR3nt: TGCGCCAGCAGCCAAGAAGCGCCTCCCTACAATGAGCAGTTCTTC
CDR3aa: CASSQEAPPYNEQFF
abundance: NA
v_gene: TRBV4-3
j_gene: TRBJ2-1
d_gene: NA

CDR3nt: TGTGCCAGCAGTTCCCCTAGCGGGGGGAAAAGGGAGCAGTACTTC
CDR3aa: CASSSPSGGKREQYF
abundance: NA
v_gene: TRBV27
j_gene: TRBJ2-7
d_gene: TRBD2

CDR3nt: TGTGCCAGCAGTTGGGGACAGGGCTACGAGCAGTACTTC
CDR3aa: CASSWGQGYEQYF
abundance: NA
v_gene: TRBV27
j_gene: TRBJ2-7
d_gene: TRBD1

CDR3nt: TGTGCCAGCAGCTTGGACAGCCAGAACACTGAAGCTTTCTTT
CDR3aa: CASSLDSQNTEAFF
abundance: once
v_gene: TRBV5-4
j_gene: TRBJ1-1
d_gene: NA

CDR3nt: TGCGCCAGCAGCCCCTTCGAGCGGGAGGGCCGGTACGAGCAGTACTTC
CDR3aa: CASSPFEREGRYEQYF
abundance: NA
v_gene: TRBV4-1
j_gene: TRBJ2-7
d_gene: TRBD2

CDR3nt: TGTGCCAGCAGCTTAACACTAGCGGCGAACCCCTACGAGCAGTACTTC
CDR3aa: CASSLTLAANPYEQYF
abundance: NA
v_gene: TRBV7-3
j_gene: TRBJ2-7
d_gene: TRBD2

CDR3nt: TGTGCCAGCAGTTTGGGGGGATCCTACGAGCAGTACTTC
CDR3aa: CASSLGGSYEQYF
abundance: once
v_gene: TRBV27
j_gene: TRBJ2-7
d_gene: NA

CDR3nt: TGTGCCAGCACGGGGGAGAGTGCCGGGGAGCTGTTTTTT
CDR3aa: CASTGESAGELFF
abundance: NA
v_gene: TRBV2
j_gene: TRBJ2-2
d_gene: NA

CDR3nt: TGTGCCAGCAGCTTAGTGAGGAACAATGAGCAGTTCTTC
CDR3aa: CASSLVRNNEQFF
abundance: NA
v_gene: TRBV7-8
j_gene: TRBJ2-1
d_gene: NA

CDR3nt: TGTGCCAGTAGTACTTACACTGAAGCTTTCTTT
CDR3aa: CASSTYTEAFF
abundance: NA
v_gene: TRBV19
j_gene: TRBJ1-1
d_gene: NA

CDR3nt: TGTGCCAGCAGCCCCGGGGTCCCCTACAATGAGCAGTTCTTC
CDR3aa: CASSPGVPYNEQFF
abundance: NA
v_gene: TRBV28
j_gene: TRBJ2-1
d_gene: NA

CDR3nt: TGTGCCACCCACTACCGTTACAATGAGCAGTTCTTC
CDR3aa: CATHYRYNEQFF
abundance: NA
v_gene: TRBV28
j_gene: TRBJ2-1
d_gene: NA

CDR3nt: TGTGCCAGCAGCCACTACGGACAGGGGAACGAGCAGTACTTC
CDR3aa: CASSHYGQGNEQYF
abundance: NA
v_gene: TRBV25-1
j_gene: TRBJ2-7
d_gene: TRBD1

CDR3nt: TGTGCCAGCAGCACGGGACAGCAAGAGACCCAGTACTTC
CDR3aa: CASSTGQQETQYF
abundance: NA
v_gene: TRBV11-2
j_gene: TRBJ2-5
d_gene: TRBD1

CDR3nt: TGTGCCAGCAGAAGAGCGGGAGGTGGGGAGACCCAGTACTTC
CDR3aa: CASRRAGGGETQYF
abundance: NA
v_gene: TRBV19
j_gene: TRBJ2-5
d_gene: TRBD2

CDR3nt: TGCAGCGTTGAGAGAGACAGGGGGTCTAGTGAGCAGTTCTTC
CDR3aa: CSVERDRGSSEQFF
abundance: NA
v_gene: TRBV29-1
j_gene: TRBJ2-1
d_gene: TRBD1

CDR3nt: TGCAGCGTTGAAGACCCATTCCACCCTAGCGGGAGGGATAAAGGGGGTGAGCAGTTCTTC
CDR3aa: CSVEDPFHPSGRDKGGEQFF
abundance: NA
v_gene: TRBV29-1
j_gene: TRBJ2-1
d_gene: TRBD2

CDR3nt: TGTGCCAGTAGTATTAGCCAGGGAAGGGGAACCGGGGAGCTGTTTTTT
CDR3aa: CASSISQGRGTGELFF
abundance: once
v_gene: TRBV19
j_gene: TRBJ2-2
d_gene: NA

CDR3nt: TGTGCCAGCATTGGAGGGGGGGAAGGCACAGATACGCAGTATTTT
CDR3aa: CASIGGGEGTDTQYF
abundance: NA
v_gene: TRBV25-1
j_gene: TRBJ2-3
d_gene: NA

CDR3nt: TGTGCCAGCACCCCGGGGGGCGGTGAGCAGTTCTTC
CDR3aa: CASTPGGGEQFF
abundance: few
v_gene: TRBV6-5
j_gene: TRBJ2-1
d_gene: NA

CDR3nt: TGCAGCTCAAGGGGCCTCGGGTACCAAGAGACCCAGTACTTC
CDR3aa: CSSRGLGYQETQYF
abundance: NA
v_gene: TRBV29-1
j_gene: TRBJ2-5
d_gene: NA

CDR3nt: TGTGCCAGCAGTGAGAGCGGGAGAGGCACAGATACGCAGTATTTT
CDR3aa: CASSESGRGTDTQYF
abundance: NA
v_gene: TRBV2
j_gene: TRBJ2-3
d_gene: TRBD2

CDR3nt: TGTGCCAGCTTCAGAGCGGGAGAAAGGGTGCAGTACTTC
CDR3aa: CASFRAGERVQYF
abundance: NA
v_gene: TRBV5-6
j_gene: TRBJ2-7
d_gene: TRBD2

CDR3nt: TGCGCCAGCAGCTTGAGCCTTTCTGTGACTAGCGGGAGATCCGAGCAGTACTTC
CDR3aa: CASSLSLSVTSGRSEQYF
abundance: once
v_gene: TRBV5-1
j_gene: TRBJ2-7
d_gene: TRBD2

CDR3nt: TGTGCCAGCAGCTCCTCTAGCGCTCAAGAGACCCAGTACTTC
CDR3aa: CASSSSSAQETQYF
abundance: NA
v_gene: TRBV11-3
j_gene: TRBJ2-5
d_gene: NA

CDR3nt: TGTGCCAGCTCACCCCTGCCCGAACAGGGGGAAGGAGCTTTCTTT
CDR3aa: CASSPLPEQGEGAFF
abundance: many
v_gene: TRBV18
j_gene: TRBJ1-1
d_gene: TRBD1

CDR3nt: TGCGCCAGCAGCCCCGAAGGGGCTTTGATGAACACTGAAGCTTTCTTT
CDR3aa: CASSPEGALMNTEAFF
abundance: many
v_gene: TRBV5-1
j_gene: TRBJ1-1
d_gene: NA

CDR3nt: TGTGCCAGCAGTTACTCGGCAGGGTACACCGGGGAGCTGTTTTTT
CDR3aa: CASSYSAGYTGELFF
abundance: NA
v_gene: TRBV6-5
j_gene: TRBJ2-2
d_gene: NA

CDR3nt: TGTGCCAGCAGCCCCTCCCAGGGGGCAGACGAGCAGTACTTC
CDR3aa: CASSPSQGADEQYF
abundance: few
v_gene: TRBV5-4
j_gene: TRBJ2-7
d_gene: TRBD1

CDR3nt: TGTGCCTGGAGTGGACAGGGGTTACCTATTATTGGCTACACCTTC
CDR3aa: CAWSGQGLPIIGYTF
abundance: NA
v_gene: TRBV30
j_gene: TRBJ1-2
d_gene: TRBD1

CDR3nt: TGTGCCAGCAGCGGGACTAGCGGGAATGGCGGGGAGCTGTTTTTT
CDR3aa: CASSGTSGNGGELFF
abundance: NA
v_gene: TRBV9
j_gene: TRBJ2-2
d_gene: TRBD2